Listed here is a single TCR beta chain. What it binds is not known. Some clones are missing from TCRdb's copy, which holds only in-frame ones; the method was immunoSEQ multiplex PCR. The table has about 79,000 clones, 92% seen once. Blood samples were obtained at baseline, cycle 4 day 1, and cycle 7 day 1. These data are taken from a study of OX40 agonist ivuxolimab in advanced cancers. Regarding the study as a whole: Clonal expansion from baseline to week 6 occurred in both CD4+ and CD8+ T cells. Fewer expanded clones were found on average in CD4+ than in CD8+ T cells.

This CDR3 is built from 19 residues. Trimming cost V 2 bases and J 5 bases, with 25 bases left between them. Germline V gene data show CDR1 as SGHTA and CDR2 as FQGTGA. This sequence joins TRBV7-3 and TRBJ2-1, with D possibly being TRBD2 (6 bases). The sequencing used CD4+ or CD8+ T cells sorted from blood, collected in a trial of the OX40 agonist ivuxolimab. This sequence was found in an adult with an advanced solid tumor such as melanoma, head and neck, liver or kidney cancer. The CDR3 nucleotides read TGTGCCAGCAGCTTACTGGCAGGGTCGGTCCTCCGGAGGGACAATGAGCAGTTCTTC. Its translation: CASSLLAGSVLRRDNEQFF.